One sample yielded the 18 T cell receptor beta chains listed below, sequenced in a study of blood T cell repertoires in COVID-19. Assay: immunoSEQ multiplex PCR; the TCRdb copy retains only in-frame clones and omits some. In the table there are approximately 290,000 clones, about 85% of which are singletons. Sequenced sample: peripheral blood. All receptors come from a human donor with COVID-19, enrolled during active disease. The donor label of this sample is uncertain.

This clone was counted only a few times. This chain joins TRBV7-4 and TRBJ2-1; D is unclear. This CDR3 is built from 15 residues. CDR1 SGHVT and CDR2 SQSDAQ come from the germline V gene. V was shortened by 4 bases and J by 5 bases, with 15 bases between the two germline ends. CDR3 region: CASSSLPFEHNEQFF. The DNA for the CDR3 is TGTGCCAGCAGCTCCTTGCCGTTCGAGCACAATGAGCAGTTCTTC.

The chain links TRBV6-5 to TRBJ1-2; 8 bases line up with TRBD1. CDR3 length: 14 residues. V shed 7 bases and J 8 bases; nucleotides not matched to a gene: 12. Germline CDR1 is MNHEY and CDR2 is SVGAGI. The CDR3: CASTLTGEAAGYTF. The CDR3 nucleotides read TGTGCCAGCACACTGACAGGGGAGGCGGCCGGCTACACCTTC.

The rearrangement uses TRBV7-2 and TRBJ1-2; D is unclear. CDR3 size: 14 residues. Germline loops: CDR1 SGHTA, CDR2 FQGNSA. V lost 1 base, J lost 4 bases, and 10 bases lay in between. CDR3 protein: CASSLEPNGYGYTF. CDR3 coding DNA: TGTGCCAGCAGCTTAGAGCCCAACGGCTATGGCTACACCTTC.

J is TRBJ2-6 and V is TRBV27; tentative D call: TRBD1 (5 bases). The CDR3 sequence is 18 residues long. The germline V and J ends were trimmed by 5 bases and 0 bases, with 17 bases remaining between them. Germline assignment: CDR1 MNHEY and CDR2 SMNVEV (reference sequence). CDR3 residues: CASSPPPGPSSGANVLTF. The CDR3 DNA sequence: TGTGCCAGCAGTCCTCCTCCAGGGCCGAGCTCTGGGGCCAACGTCCTGACTTTC.

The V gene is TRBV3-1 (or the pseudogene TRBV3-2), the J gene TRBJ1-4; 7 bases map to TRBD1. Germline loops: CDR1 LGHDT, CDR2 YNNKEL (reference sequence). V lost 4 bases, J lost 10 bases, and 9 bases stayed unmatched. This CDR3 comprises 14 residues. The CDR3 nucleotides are TGTGCCAGCAGCCCTATTGACAGGGACGGAAAACTGTTTTTT. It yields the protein CASSPIDRDGKLFF.

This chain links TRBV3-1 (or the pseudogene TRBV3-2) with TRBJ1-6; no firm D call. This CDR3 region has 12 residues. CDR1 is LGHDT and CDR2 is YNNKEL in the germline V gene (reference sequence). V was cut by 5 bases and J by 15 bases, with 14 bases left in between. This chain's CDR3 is CASSETVSLLHF. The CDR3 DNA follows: TGTGCCAGCAGCGAAACAGTTTCCCTCCTCCACTTT.

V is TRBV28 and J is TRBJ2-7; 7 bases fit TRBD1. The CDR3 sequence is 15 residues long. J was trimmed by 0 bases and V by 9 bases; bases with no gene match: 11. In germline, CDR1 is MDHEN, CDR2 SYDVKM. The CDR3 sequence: CASFPPTGTSYEQYF. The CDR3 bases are TGTGCCAGTTTCCCACCGACAGGGACCTCCTACGAGCAGTACTTC.

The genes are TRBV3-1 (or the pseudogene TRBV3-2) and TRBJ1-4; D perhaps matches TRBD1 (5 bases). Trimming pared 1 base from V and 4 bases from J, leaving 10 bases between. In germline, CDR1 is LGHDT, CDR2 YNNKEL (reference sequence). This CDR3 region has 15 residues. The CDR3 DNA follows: TGTGCCAGCAGCCAAGTCGGGGGGATTAATGAAAAACTGTTTTTT. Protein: CASSQVGGINEKLFF.

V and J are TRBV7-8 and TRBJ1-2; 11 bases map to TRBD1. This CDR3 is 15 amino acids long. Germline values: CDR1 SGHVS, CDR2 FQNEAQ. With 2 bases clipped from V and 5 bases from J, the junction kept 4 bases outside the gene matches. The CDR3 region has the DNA TGTGCCAGCAGCTTAACCCGGGACAGGGGGTATGGCTACACCTTC. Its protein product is CASSLTRDRGYGYTF.

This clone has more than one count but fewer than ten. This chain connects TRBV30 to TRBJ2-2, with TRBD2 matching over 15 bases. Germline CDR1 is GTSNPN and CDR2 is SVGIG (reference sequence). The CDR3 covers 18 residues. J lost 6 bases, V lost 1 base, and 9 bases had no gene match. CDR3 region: CAWSGRTSGRAVAGELFF. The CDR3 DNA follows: TGTGCCTGGAGTGGGCGGACTAGCGGGAGGGCGGTCGCCGGGGAGCTGTTTTTT.

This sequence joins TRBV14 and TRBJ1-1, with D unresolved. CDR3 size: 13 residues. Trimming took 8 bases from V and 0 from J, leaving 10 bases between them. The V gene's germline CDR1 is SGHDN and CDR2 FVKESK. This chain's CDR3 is CASAEGLNTEAFF. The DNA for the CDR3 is TGTGCCAGCGCGGAGGGCCTGAACACTGAAGCTTTCTTT. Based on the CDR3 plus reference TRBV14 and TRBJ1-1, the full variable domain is EAGVTQFPSHSVIEKGQTVTLRCDPISGHDNLYWYRRVMGKEIKFLLHFVKESKQDESGMPNNRFLAERTGGTYSTLKVQPAELEDSGVYFCASAEGLNTEAFFGQGTRLTVV.

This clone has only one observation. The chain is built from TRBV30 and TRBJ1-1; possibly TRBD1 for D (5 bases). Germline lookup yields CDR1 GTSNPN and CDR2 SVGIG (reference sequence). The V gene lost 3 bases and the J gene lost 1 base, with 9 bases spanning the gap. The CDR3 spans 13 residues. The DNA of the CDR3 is TGTGCCTGGAGACGAACAGGGAACACTGAAGCTTTCTTT. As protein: CAWRRTGNTEAFF. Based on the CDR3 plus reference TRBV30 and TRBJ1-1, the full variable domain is SQTIHQWPATLVQPVGSPLSLECTVEGTSNPNLYWYRQAAGRGLQLLFYSVGIGQISSEVPQNLSASRPQDRQFILSSKKLLLSDSGFYLCAWRRTGNTEAFFGQGTRLTVV.

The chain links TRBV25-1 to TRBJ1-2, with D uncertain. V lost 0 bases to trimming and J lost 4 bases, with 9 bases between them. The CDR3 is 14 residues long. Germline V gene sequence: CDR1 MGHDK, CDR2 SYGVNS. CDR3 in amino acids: CASSEYGQVYGYTF. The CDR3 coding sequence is TGTGCCAGCAGTGAATATGGGCAGGTCTATGGCTACACCTTC.

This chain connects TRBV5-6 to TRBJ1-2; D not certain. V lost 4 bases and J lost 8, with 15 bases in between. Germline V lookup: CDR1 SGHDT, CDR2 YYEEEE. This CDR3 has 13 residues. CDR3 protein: CASSPGSLGGYTF. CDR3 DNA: TGTGCCAGCAGCCCGGGATCGCTTGGGGGCTACACCTTC.

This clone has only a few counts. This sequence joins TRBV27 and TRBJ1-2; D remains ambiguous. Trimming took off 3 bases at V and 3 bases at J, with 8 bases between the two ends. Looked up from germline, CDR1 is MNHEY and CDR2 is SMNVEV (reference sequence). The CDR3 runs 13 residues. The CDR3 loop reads CASSLKSYYGYTF. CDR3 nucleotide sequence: TGTGCCAGCAGTTTGAAGAGCTACTATGGCTACACCTTC.

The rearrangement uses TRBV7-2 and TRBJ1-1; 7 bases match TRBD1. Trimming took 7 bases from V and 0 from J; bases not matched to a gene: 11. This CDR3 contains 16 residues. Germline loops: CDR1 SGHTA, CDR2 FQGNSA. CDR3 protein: CASIFQGGLMNTEAFF. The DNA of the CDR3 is TGTGCCAGCATCTTCCAGGGGGGACTCATGAACACTGAAGCTTTCTTT.

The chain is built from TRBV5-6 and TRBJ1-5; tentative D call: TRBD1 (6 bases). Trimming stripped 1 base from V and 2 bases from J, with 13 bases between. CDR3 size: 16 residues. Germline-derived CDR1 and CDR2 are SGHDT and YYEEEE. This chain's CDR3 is CASSLFQGMGNQPQHF. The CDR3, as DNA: TGTGCCAGCAGCTTGTTCCAGGGGATGGGCAATCAGCCCCAGCATTTT.

CDR3 DNA: TGTGCCAGCAGTCCACCGGGACTAGCGGGAGAGACCCAGTACTTC. Amino acids: CASSPPGLAGETQYF. The V call is TRBV27, the J call TRBJ2-5; TRBD2 matches at 12 bases. Trimming took 5 bases from V and 4 from J; bases not matched to a gene: 5. Looked up from germline, CDR1 is MNHEY and CDR2 is SMNVEV (reference sequence). The CDR3 spans 15 residues.